This T cell receptor (beta chain) was found in a study of T cells after yellow fever vaccination. This clonotype was counted between two and nine times. TCRdb processed the 5' RACE reads anew with MiXCR; each CDR3 protein has one entry. Among some 320,000 distinct CDR3 sequences listed, 3.5% to 4.5% were seen once. The sequencing used PBMCs, collected 15 days after the yellow fever booster vaccination. The receptor was isolated from a man aged 18-30 years who received the YFV17D yellow fever vaccine.

The chain's CDR3 is CASSFTGGIKANYGYTF. For the CDR3, the DNA is TGTGCCAGCAGCTTTACAGGGGGAATAAAGGCTAACTATGGCTACACCTTC. This chain links TRBV5-5 with TRBJ1-2; TRBD1 aligns across 8 bases. Germline V gives CDR1 SGHKS, CDR2 YYEKEE (reference sequence). The CDR3 consists of 17 residues. Trimming cost V 2 bases and J 0 bases; bases outside gene matches: 9.